The clone carrying this T cell receptor beta chain was seen more than once but under ten times. This entry belongs to a study of glioma-infiltrating T cells. Amplification of TCR alpha and beta CDR3 regions from RNA used iRepertoire nested multiplex PCR. TCRdb called the multiplex PCR reads again in MiXCR, with one record for every CDR3 protein. The sample has around 170,000 distinct CDR3 sequences, around 45% seen once; the top ten hold around 4.9%. The sequencing sample was made of glioma tissue, nonneoplastic brain tissue, or PBMCs (not recorded which). The sequence came from a human donor with low-grade glioma or glioblastoma, undergoing nonglioma brain surgery, or in good health (not recorded which).

The CDR3 region has the DNA TGTGCCACCAAGACTAGCGGGAGTTTTACCGGGGAGCTGTTTTTT. It specifies CATKTSGSFTGELFF. V usage is TRBV6-1 and J usage is TRBJ2-2, with 12 bases identical to TRBD2. The germline V gene encodes CDR1 MNHNS and CDR2 SASEGT. V dropped 10 bases and J dropped 5; count of bases not matched to a gene: 8. This CDR3 is built from 15 residues.